The 30 T cell receptor beta chains given below trace back to one sample, sequenced in a study of blood T cell repertoires in COVID-19. The data were produced by immunoSEQ multiplex PCR, yet TCRdb's version contains in-frame clones alone and is incomplete. This table has around 160,000 clones, more than 80% appearing once. Sequencing input: peripheral blood. These TCRs come from a human donor with acute or convalescent COVID-19. The donor label of this sample is uncertain.

The gene calls are TRBV27 and TRBJ1-5, with D hard to call. Trimming shortened V by 4 bases and J by 0 bases, and 10 bases separated the two germline ends. Germline-derived CDR1 and CDR2 are MNHEY and SMNVEV (reference sequence). The CDR3 contains 15 residues. The CDR3 region is CASSSSGYSNQPQHF. DNA of the CDR3: TGTGCCAGCAGTTCCTCAGGTTATAGCAATCAGCCCCAGCATTTT.

This clone was recorded once. The chain has TRBV5-6 and TRBJ2-4; D gene ambiguous. This CDR3 has 14 residues. With 4 bases removed from V and 8 bases from J, the gap between germline ends came to 16 bases. Looked up from germline, CDR1 is SGHDT and CDR2 is YYEEEE. The CDR3 sequence: CASSPIGYPDIQYF. The CDR3 bases are TGTGCCAGCAGCCCCATCGGGTACCCAGACATTCAGTACTTC.

The chain uses TRBV9 and TRBJ1-4, with D unclear. The V end lost 3 bases, the J end lost 11 bases, and 14 bases lay between the germline ends. The length of the CDR3 is 13 residues. The germline gives CDR1 SGDLS, CDR2 YYNGEE. The CDR3 DNA reads TGTGCCAGCAGCGCTATTACGAGTTCTAAACTGTTTTTT. This sequence encodes CASSAITSSKLFF.

The gene calls are TRBV19 and TRBJ1-3; no firm D call. V lost 7 bases and J lost 3, with 13 bases in between. CDR1 and CDR2 (germline): LNHDA, SQIVND (reference sequence). The CDR3 runs 14 residues. The CDR3 DNA is TGTGCCAGTAAAGAGGGAGGGAGTGGAAACACCATATATTTT. Translation: CASKEGGSGNTIYF.

V usage is TRBV6-2 or TRBV6-3 and J usage is TRBJ2-7; maybe TRBD1 (6 bases). V lost 3 bases and J lost 3, with 15 bases in between. The germline CDR1 and CDR2 sequences are MNHEY and SVGEGT. This CDR3 is built from 15 residues. CDR3 DNA: TGTGCCAGCAGTTATCGGCCGGGACAAAACTACGAGCAGTACGTC. It translates to CASSYRPGQNYEQYV.

The chain uses TRBV10-2 and TRBJ1-4; perhaps TRBD1 as D (5 bases). Germline CDR1 reads WSHSY; CDR2 reads SAAADI. The CDR3 has 16 amino acids. Trimming stripped 3 bases from V and 0 bases from J, with 11 bases between. The CDR3 sequence is CASSEAGGTTNEKLFF. DNA of the CDR3: TGCGCCAGCAGTGAAGCTGGGGGGACAACTAATGAAAAACTGTTTTTT.

The J gene is TRBJ2-7, the V gene TRBV6-1, with a possible D match to TRBD2 (5 bases). Trimming removed 2 bases at V and 2 bases at J, with 10 bases between. The CDR3 length is 14 residues. CDR1 and CDR2 from the germline V gene are MNHNS and SASEGT. The CDR3 sequence: CASSEFPGTYEQYV. The CDR3 DNA is TGTGCCAGCAGTGAATTTCCGGGAACCTACGAGCAGTACGTC.

The rearrangement joins TRBV6-1 to TRBJ2-1; 12 bases are a match to TRBD1. After removal of 4 bases from V and 9 bases from J, the junction contained 10 bases not matched to a gene. The CDR3 spans 16 residues. Germline loops: CDR1 MNHNS, CDR2 SASEGT. The CDR3 bases are TGTGCCAGCAGTGGGGCGAAGGGACAGGGGGCCGGTGAGCAGTTCTTC. Translated: CASSGAKGQGAGEQFF.

The chain links TRBV6-5 to TRBJ1-5, with TRBD1 as a possible D gene (6 bases). The V and J ends lost 4 bases and 2 bases respectively, with 12 bases between them. The CDR3 consists of 15 residues. Germline values: CDR1 MNHEY, CDR2 SVGAGI. CDR3 sequence reads: CASSLQGLGNQPQHF. The CDR3 region has the DNA TGTGCCAGCAGTTTACAGGGTCTAGGCAATCAGCCCCAGCATTTT.

CDR3 sequence reads: CASTYRREGSPLHF. The CDR3 DNA reads TGTGCCAGCACTTATAGGAGGGAAGGTTCACCCCTCCACTTT. The V call is TRBV2, the J call TRBJ1-6; D is uncertain. The CDR3 runs to 14 residues. Germline lookup yields CDR1 SNHLY and CDR2 FYNNEI. Trimming pared 7 bases from V and 9 bases from J, leaving 16 bases between.

V and J are TRBV30 and TRBJ1-1; 7 bases are shared with TRBD1. Germline lookup yields CDR1 GTSNPN and CDR2 SVGIG (reference sequence). After removal of 0 bases from V and 7 bases from J, the junction contained 14 bases not matched to a gene. The CDR3 runs to 16 residues. The CDR3 protein is CAWSVVPKGAAFEAFF. The DNA for the CDR3 is TGTGCCTGGAGTGTAGTCCCTAAGGGGGCAGCCTTTGAAGCTTTCTTT.

This clone was counted only a few times. The gene calls are TRBV5-5 and TRBJ1-5; D remains unclear. The CDR3 length is 17 residues. In germline, CDR1 is SGHKS, CDR2 YYEKEE (reference sequence). Trimming shortened V by 4 bases and J by 0 bases, and 17 bases separated the two germline ends. CDR3 DNA sequence: TGTGCCAGCAGCCCTCTAGCCCTTACCCATAGCAATCAGCCCCAGCATTTT. As protein: CASSPLALTHSNQPQHF.

The V and J genes are TRBV5-4 and TRBJ2-3, with 12 positions matching TRBD2. Germline lookup yields CDR1 SGHNT and CDR2 YYREEE (reference sequence). The CDR3 length is 16 residues. J was trimmed by 5 bases and V by 4 bases; bases with no gene match: 8. DNA of the CDR3: TGTGCCAGCAGCCAACGACTAGCGGGGGTTGAAGATACGCAGTATTTT. It is translated as CASSQRLAGVEDTQYF.

The chain combines TRBV10-3 with TRBJ2-3, with 7 nucleotides matching TRBD2. The CDR3 covers 16 residues. Germline V gene lookup returns CDR1 ENHRY and CDR2 SYGVKD. The V gene end was trimmed by 2 bases and the J gene end by 0 bases; junction bases not matched to a gene: 5. Written as DNA, the CDR3 is TGTGCCATCAGTGAGGGGTGGCGGGGGAGCACAGATACGCAGTATTTT. This codes for CAISEGWRGSTDTQYF.

This chain links TRBV5-6 with TRBJ1-2, with 7 bases identical to TRBD1. CDR1 and CDR2 from the germline V gene are SGHDT and YYEEEE. V was clipped by 4 bases and J by 7 bases; unmatched bases: 10. The CDR3 length is 14 residues. The CDR3 protein is CASSLGQDRVGYTF. The CDR3 DNA reads TGTGCCAGCAGCCTTGGACAGGACCGGGTTGGCTACACCTTC.

The rearrangement joins TRBV5-4 to TRBJ2-7; 9 bases line up with TRBD1. V lost 5 bases and J lost 0; bases outside the gene matches: 6. The CDR3 is made up of 15 amino acids. Germline V CDR1 and CDR2: SGHNT, YYREEE (reference sequence). CDR3 in DNA: TGTGCCAGCAGTCCCGGGACAGGGAACTCCTACGAGCAGTACTTC. It is translated as CASSPGTGNSYEQYF. The full variable domain, in which reference TRBV5-4 and TRBJ2-7 provide the parts outside the CDR3, is ETGVTQSPTHLIKTRGQQVTLRCSSQSGHNTVSWYQQALGQGPQFIFQYYREEENGRGNFPPRFSGLQFPNYSSELNVNALELDDSALYLCASSPGTGNSYEQYFGPGTRLTVT.

Points on this clone: At one end, the junction sequence differs from germline, possibly due to a read error. The V call is TRBV30, the J call TRBJ1-3; D call uncertain. The CDR3 is made up of 10 amino acids. The V gene's germline CDR1 is GTSNPN and CDR2 SVGIG (reference sequence). The CDR3 loop is CAWSQLGSSF. The CDR3 nucleotides read TGTGCCTGGAGCCAACTGGGGAGTTCCTTT.

This clone was counted only a few times. The chain is built from TRBV11-2 and TRBJ1-1; possible D gene TRBD1, 6 bases. The CDR3 covers 16 residues. Germline V gives CDR1 SGHAT, CDR2 FQNNGV. The V and J ends lost 4 bases and 0 bases respectively, with 15 bases between them. This chain's CDR3 is CASSSYREGVNTEAFF. Written as DNA, the CDR3 is TGTGCCAGCAGCTCTTACAGGGAGGGAGTGAACACTGAAGCTTTCTTT.

The chain links TRBV10-2 to TRBJ2-1, with TRBD2 identical over 7 bases. This CDR3 is 14 amino acids long. CDR1 and CDR2 (germline): WSHSY, SAAADI. V lost 3 bases, J lost 4 bases, and 3 bases stayed unmatched. The CDR3 protein is CASSDLAVYNEQFF. In nucleotides, the CDR3 is TGCGCCAGCAGTGACCTAGCGGTATACAATGAGCAGTTCTTC.

The chain joins TRBV5-5 to TRBJ1-1; D remains ambiguous. V dropped 0 bases and J dropped 3 bases, with 9 bases sitting between them. This CDR3 comprises 14 residues. Per the germline V gene, CDR1 is SGHKS and CDR2 is YYEKEE (reference sequence). This chain's CDR3 is CASSLGWRDTEAFF. The CDR3 DNA reads as TGTGCCAGCAGCTTGGGTTGGAGAGACACTGAAGCTTTCTTT.

About this clone itself: Other nucleotide sequences from this sample produce the same CDR3. The chain links TRBV6-5 to TRBJ1-2; TRBD1 matches 7 bases. V lost 0 bases and J lost 8; bases outside the gene matches: 3. This CDR3 region has 13 residues. CDR1 and CDR2 from the germline V gene are MNHEY and SVGAGI. The CDR3 here is CASSYSQGGGYTF. CDR3 DNA sequence: TGTGCCAGCAGTTACTCTCAGGGGGGAGGCTACACCTTC.

This clone was counted once. V usage is TRBV21-1 and J usage is TRBJ1-5. TRBV21-1 is termed a pseudogene. The CDR3 totals 13 residues. CDR3 nucleotides: TGTGCCAGCAGCAAAGCGGAGAGTCAGCCCCAGCATTTT. Amino acid sequence: CASSKAESQPQHF.

This clone was recorded once. The V call is TRBV6-5, the J call TRBJ1-3; D gene ambiguous. The V end lost 10 bases, the J end lost 4 bases, and 14 bases lay between the germline ends. CDR1 MNHEY and CDR2 SVGAGI come from the germline V gene. The CDR3 totals 13 residues. For the CDR3, the DNA is TGTGCCACTTCTAGAGGCTCGGGAAACACCATATATTTT. Translated, it gives CATSRGSGNTIYF.

Comment on this clone: The DNA is omitted, as the CDR3 cannot be located on it reliably, and the CDR3 follows TCRdb's listing. The chain uses TRBV6-5 and TRBJ1-5; the tabulated D call, TRBD1, remains unverified against the DNA. The CDR3 has 14 residues if both end residues are counted. Germline values: CDR1 MNHEY, CDR2 SVGAGI. The CDR3 protein is CASSTSRGYQPQHF.

This chain joins TRBV6-5 and TRBJ2-3, with D perhaps TRBD2 (6 bases). Germline lookup yields CDR1 MNHEY and CDR2 SVGAGI. V was clipped by 0 bases and J by 2 bases, with 9 bases between them. The CDR3 consists of 15 residues. The CDR3 DNA is TGTGCCAGCAGTTACTCACCGGGAGACACAGATACGCAGTATTTT. This codes for CASSYSPGDTDTQYF.

As to this clone: Germline is not matched at one junction end, which may reflect a read error. CDR3 in amino acids: CASSLDSKYGYTF. The CDR3 DNA reads as TGTGCCAGCAGCTTAGATTCTAAATATGGCTACACCTTC. The V and J genes are TRBV7-6 and TRBJ1-2; D gene uncertain. CDR1 SGHVS and CDR2 FNYEAQ come from the germline V gene. CDR3 length: 13 residues.

The chain joins TRBV18 to TRBJ2-1, with TRBD2 as a possible D gene (5 bases). Per the germline V gene, CDR1 is KGHSH and CDR2 is LQKENI. Between the trimmed V and J ends, which lost 2 bases and 4 bases, there was a span of 12 bases. CDR3 length equals 15 residues. CDR3 bases: TGTGCCAGCTCACCAGTCGCGGGTCCTTACAATGAGCAGTTCTTC. It encodes CASSPVAGPYNEQFF.

The chain uses TRBV6-5 and TRBJ2-7, with TRBD2 matching over 7 bases. The germline V gene has CDR1 MNHEY and CDR2 SVGAGI. Losses at the gene ends were 6 bases for V and 3 bases for J; bases not matched to a gene: 5. The CDR3 is made up of 13 amino acids. The CDR3 reads CASRDGGGYEQYF. CDR3 nucleotide sequence: TGTGCCAGCAGGGACGGCGGGGGCTACGAGCAGTACTTC.

The V call is TRBV4-2, the J call TRBJ2-7; possibly TRBD2 for D (6 bases). V was clipped by 1 base and J by 5 bases, with 12 bases between them. Germline-derived CDR1 and CDR2 are LGHNA and YNFKEQ. The CDR3 spans 14 residues. CDR3 loop: CASSQVISGDEQYF. CDR3 bases: TGTGCCAGCAGCCAAGTTATTTCGGGGGACGAGCAGTACTTC.

The chain couples TRBV12-5 to TRBJ1-5; 8 bases agree with TRBD1. This CDR3 contains 16 residues. V dropped 2 bases and J dropped 2; count of bases not matched to a gene: 5. The V gene's germline CDR1 is LGHNT and CDR2 FRNRAP. The CDR3 DNA follows: TGTGCTAGTGGTTTGTTCCGGGGACAGGGCAATCAGCCCCAGCATTTT. It yields the protein CASGLFRGQGNQPQHF.